The 32 T cell receptor beta chains listed next were all sequenced from one sample in a study of naive and memory T cell subsets. Both TRBC1 and TRBC2 were covered by a beta constant-region primer of two equimolar oligonucleotides. TCRdb re-derived calls from the UMI-ligation and nested PCR reads in MiXCR, one entry per CDR3 protein. The data contain some 150,000 distinct CDR3 sequences, approximately 15% of them singletons. The specimen was naive CD4+ T cells from blood. These receptors were obtained from a human donor in good health.

This clonotype was detected many times. This chain joins TRBV11-2 and TRBJ1-4; the D is unclear. Germline loops: CDR1 SGHAT, CDR2 FQNNGV. The germline V and J ends were trimmed by 1 base and 4 bases, with 7 bases remaining between them. This CDR3 spans 14 amino acids. The CDR3 DNA sequence: TGTGCCAGCAGCTTAGGGGCCTATAATGAAAAACTGTTTTTT. Its protein is CASSLGAYNEKLFF.

CDR3 nucleotides: TGTGCCAGCAGCTTAACCGGGACAGCTCCTAGAAATGAGCAGTTCTTC. Its translation: CASSLTGTAPRNEQFF. The chain uses TRBV5-5 and TRBJ2-1; 7 nucleotides match TRBD1. The germline V gene has CDR1 SGHKS and CDR2 YYEKEE (reference sequence). The CDR3 covers 16 residues. J was trimmed by 7 bases and V by 2 bases; bases with no gene match: 12.

This clonotype was seen more than once but under ten times. The rearrangement joins TRBV5-4 to TRBJ2-3, with D perhaps matching TRBD1 (6 bases). The germline V gene encodes CDR1 SGHNT and CDR2 YYREEE (reference sequence). This CDR3 has 13 residues. V shed 5 bases and J shed 6 bases, with 13 bases lying between them. CDR3 coding DNA: TGTGCCAGCAGAGGCCAGGGGTCCGATACGCAGTATTTT. This translates into CASRGQGSDTQYF.

The genes are TRBV20-1 and TRBJ2-3; possibly TRBD2 for D (5 bases). Germline V lookup: CDR1 DFQATT, CDR2 SNEGSKA (reference sequence). CDR3 size: 16 residues. With 3 bases removed from V and 3 bases from J, the gap between germline ends came to 19 bases. Here the CDR3 reads CSASKGYSGRTDTQYF. CDR3 DNA sequence: TGCAGTGCTAGTAAGGGTTACAGCGGTAGGACAGATACGCAGTATTTT.

J is TRBJ2-3 and V is TRBV5-1; 12 positions agree with TRBD1. The CDR3 has 15 residues. Trimming at V came to 4 bases and at J to 3 bases, leaving 3 bases not matched to a gene. The germline V gene encodes CDR1 SGHRS and CDR2 YFSETQ. CDR3 sequence (DNA): TGCGCCAGCAGCATGGGACAGGGGGCAACAGATACGCAGTATTTT. It is translated as CASSMGQGATDTQYF.

The V call is TRBV7-6, the J call TRBJ1-3; 10 nucleotides line up with TRBD1. In germline, CDR1 is SGHVS, CDR2 FNYEAQ. The CDR3 contains 17 residues. V shed 1 base, J shed 0 bases, and the junction held 3 bases outside the gene matches. CDR3: CASSLGTGGFSGNTIYF. The CDR3 bases are TGTGCCAGCAGCTTAGGGACAGGGGGTTTCTCTGGAAACACCATATATTTT.

V is TRBV4-1 and J is TRBJ1-4; D might be TRBD1 (6 bases). V was trimmed by 0 bases and J by 7 bases, leaving 15 bases between them. CDR3 length: 16 residues. Germline CDR1 is MGHRA and CDR2 is YSYEKL. CDR3 coding DNA: TGCGCCAGCAGCCAAGATCGGATAGGGGGGAGTGAAAAACTGTTTTTT. It encodes CASSQDRIGGSEKLFF.

Ten or more counts support this clonotype. The genes are TRBV29-1 and TRBJ2-7, with a tentative D call TRBD2 (5 bases). Trimming shortened V by 7 bases and J by 5 bases, and 9 bases separated the two germline ends. This CDR3 has 10 residues. Germline V gene data show CDR1 as SQVTM and CDR2 as ANQGSEA. The CDR3 spells CSAGGNEQYF. As DNA, the CDR3 is TGCAGCGCTGGAGGAAACGAGCAGTACTTC.

This clonotype has a single count. CDR3 region: CASRVSGSNTGELFF. CDR3 bases: TGTGCCAGCAGGGTTAGCGGGAGTAACACCGGGGAGCTGTTTTTT. This sequence joins TRBV25-1 and TRBJ2-2; 9 nucleotides line up with TRBD2. The CDR3 loop spans 15 amino acids. CDR1 and CDR2 from the germline V gene are MGHDK and SYGVNS. The V segment lost 6 bases and the J segment 2 bases; nucleotides outside the gene matches: 4.

The chain joins TRBV6-6 to TRBJ1-5; the match to TRBD1 covers 9 bases. The ends lost 3 bases at V and 9 bases at J; junction bases unmatched: 6. Germline V gene sequence: CDR1 MNHNY, CDR2 SVGAGI (reference sequence). There are 14 residues in the CDR3. In DNA form, the CDR3 reads TGTGCCAGCAGTTATCCCACAGGGGGCTGGCCCCAGCATTTT. Its protein product is CASSYPTGGWPQHF.

This clonotype was picked up one time. J is TRBJ1-2 and V is TRBV30, with D maybe TRBD1 (5 bases). The CDR3 runs 14 residues. The V end was cut by 3 bases, the J end by 2 bases, with 13 bases between. In germline, CDR1 is GTSNPN, CDR2 SVGIG (reference sequence). The CDR3 sequence: CAWSYRSRNYGYTF. In DNA form, the CDR3 reads TGTGCCTGGAGCTACAGGTCAAGAAACTATGGCTACACCTTC.

This chain joins TRBV2 and TRBJ2-7, with TRBD2 matching over 12 bases. The trim removed 4 bases at V and 0 bases at J, leaving 13 bases unmatched. Germline V gene lookup returns CDR1 SNHLY and CDR2 FYNNEI. CDR3 length equals 19 residues. The DNA for the CDR3 is TGTGCCAGCAGTGGAGGAACTAGCGGGAGGACCATCAGCTCCTACGAGCAGTACTTC. This translates into CASSGGTSGRTISSYEQYF.

Only a few counts were recorded for this clonotype. V usage is TRBV28 and J usage is TRBJ2-1; the D gene is possibly TRBD2 (6 bases). This CDR3 is built from 14 residues. Germline V lookup: CDR1 MDHEN, CDR2 SYDVKM. Trimming removed 5 bases from V and 8 bases from J, with 16 bases in between. CDR3 sequence reads: CASSKPPSGDEQFF. DNA of the CDR3: TGTGCCAGCAGTAAACCTCCCTCGGGAGATGAGCAGTTCTTC.

V gene TRBV18 combines with J gene TRBJ2-3, with TRBD2 as a possible D gene (6 bases). With 6 bases removed from V and 1 base from J, the gap between germline ends came to 14 bases. The CDR3 spans 15 residues. Germline values: CDR1 KGHSH, CDR2 LQKENI. In DNA, the CDR3 is TGTGCCAGCTCCCCAGACGGGACTCGCACAGATACGCAGTATTTT. This translates into CASSPDGTRTDTQYF. The full variable domain, in which reference TRBV18 and TRBJ2-3 provide the parts outside the CDR3, is NAGVMQNPRHLVRRRGQEARLRCSPMKGHSHVYWYRQLPEEGLKFMVYLQKENIIDESGMPKERFSAEFPKEGPSILRIQQVVRGDSAAYFCASSPDGTRTDTQYFGPGTRLTVL.

This sequence joins TRBV2 and TRBJ2-1, with a weak D call TRBD2 (6 bases). Trimming left V 9 bases short and J 2 bases short, with 11 bases between. The CDR3 is made up of 13 amino acids. Germline CDR1 is SNHLY and CDR2 is FYNNEI. CDR3 bases: TGTGCCAGTCGGGAGATCCCCTACAATGAGCAGTTCTTC. It encodes CASREIPYNEQFF.

This clonotype was seen a handful of times. V and J are TRBV10-3 and TRBJ1-4, with unresolved D. V lost 6 bases to trimming and J lost 1 base, with 9 bases between them. The length of the CDR3 is 14 residues. The germline V gene encodes CDR1 ENHRY and CDR2 SYGVKD. CDR3 loop: CAISPDGTNEKLFF. The DNA of the CDR3 is TGTGCCATCAGCCCGGACGGAACTAATGAAAAACTGTTTTTT.

The chain combines TRBV5-1 with TRBJ2-3, with 12 bases identical to TRBD2. The CDR3 loop spans 19 amino acids. CDR1 SGHRS and CDR2 YFSETQ come from the germline V gene. Losses at the gene ends were 2 bases for V and 4 bases for J; bases not matched to a gene: 14. CDR3 protein: CASSFWLAGGPVSPDTQYF. The CDR3 DNA reads TGCGCCAGCAGCTTTTGGCTAGCGGGAGGGCCCGTCAGTCCAGATACGCAGTATTTT.

Only a few counts were recorded for this clonotype. The gene calls are TRBV6-2 or TRBV6-3 and TRBJ2-6, with D possibly TRBD2 on 5 matching bases. V dropped 8 bases and J dropped 4 bases, with 12 bases sitting between them. The CDR3 covers 14 residues. From germline, CDR1 is MNHEY and CDR2 SVGEGT. The CDR3 here is CASARGAGANVLTF. Here the CDR3 DNA reads TGTGCCAGCGCCCGGGGTGCAGGGGCCAACGTCCTGACTTTC.

The chain is built from TRBV6-1 and TRBJ2-6, with 7 bases lining up with TRBD1. The junction had 9 bases not matched to a gene; V was cut back by 4 bases and J by 3 bases. CDR1 is MNHNS, CDR2 SASEGT, per germline. The CDR3 is 17 amino acids. The CDR3 protein is CASSAEGALRGANVLTF. The DNA for the CDR3 is TGTGCCAGCAGTGCCGAGGGGGCCTTACGTGGGGCCAACGTCCTGACTTTC.

This clonotype was seen only a few times. The V call is TRBV11-2, the J call TRBJ2-1, with 9 bases matching TRBD2. This CDR3 has 15 amino acids. Germline CDR1 reads SGHAT; CDR2 reads FQNNGV. V shed 6 bases and J 6 bases; nucleotides not matched to a gene: 9. CDR3 in amino acids: CASRAIAGEVNEQFF. CDR3 bases: TGTGCCAGCAGAGCAATAGCGGGAGAGGTCAATGAGCAGTTCTTC.

This chain connects TRBV12-3 or TRBV12-4 to TRBJ2-6, with D maybe TRBD1 (5 bases). V was clipped by 6 bases and J by 4 bases, with 13 bases between them. The CDR3 sequence is 15 residues long. The DNA for the CDR3 is TGTGCCAGCAGCAGACAGTACCCCGGGGCCAACGTCCTGACTTTC. Its protein product is CASSRQYPGANVLTF.

This clonotype appeared a few times. The chain joins TRBV10-3 to TRBJ1-2, with TRBD1 identical over 10 bases. Germline V gives CDR1 ENHRY, CDR2 SYGVKD. Losses at the gene ends were 8 bases for V and 5 bases for J; bases not matched to a gene: 2. The CDR3 runs to 12 residues. CDR3 sequence: CAIGTGEYGYTF. The DNA of the CDR3 is TGTGCCATCGGGACAGGGGAATATGGCTACACCTTC.

This clonotype turned up a few times. The chain joins TRBV5-1 to TRBJ2-5; the D gene could be TRBD1 or TRBD2 (5 bases each). Germline V gives CDR1 SGHRS, CDR2 YFSETQ. The CDR3 extends over 14 amino acids. Trimming shortened V by 3 bases and J by 2 bases, and 11 bases separated the two germline ends. The CDR3 bases are TGCGCCAGCAGCTGGGGCGGGCGGCAAGAGACCCAGTACTTC. Translation gives CASSWGGRQETQYF.

This clonotype was detected a few times. This chain links TRBV2 with TRBJ2-1; 7 bases match TRBD1. CDR1 SNHLY and CDR2 FYNNEI come from the germline V gene. Trimming removed 5 bases from V and 3 bases from J; junction bases left unmatched: 10. The CDR3 length is 16 residues. The CDR3 is CASSPSRDSIYNEQFF. The DNA of the CDR3 is TGTGCCAGCAGTCCGTCCCGGGACAGCATCTACAATGAGCAGTTCTTC.

This clonotype appeared a few times. The rearrangement joins TRBV9 to TRBJ2-3, with 8 bases matching TRBD2. There are 17 residues in the CDR3. Germline trimming cut 4 bases from V and 3 bases from J; bases unmatched to any gene: 13. The V gene's germline CDR1 is SGDLS and CDR2 YYNGEE. This CDR3 is CASSLAPTSGSTDTQYF. The CDR3 DNA sequence: TGTGCCAGCAGCTTAGCTCCAACTAGCGGCTCAACAGATACGCAGTATTTT.

This clonotype has more than one count but fewer than ten. The chain is built from TRBV6-6 and TRBJ2-7; 8 bases match TRBD1. CDR3 length: 13 residues. V shed 10 bases and J 5 bases; nucleotides not matched to a gene: 10. From germline, CDR1 is MNHNY and CDR2 SVGAGI (reference sequence). Here the CDR3 DNA reads TGTGCCACTGCCCGGACAGGGAACGACGAGCAGTACTTC. Translated, it gives CATARTGNDEQYF.

The chain is built from TRBV20-1 and TRBJ2-7; 7 bases match TRBD1. The trim removed 6 bases at V and 4 bases at J, leaving 9 bases unmatched. The CDR3 contains 13 residues. The germline gives CDR1 DFQATT, CDR2 SNEGSKA (reference sequence). CDR3 in amino acids: CSASDRVDYEQYF. In DNA form, the CDR3 reads TGCAGTGCGAGCGACAGGGTTGATTACGAGCAGTACTTC.

The sample holds a few counts of this clonotype. This chain joins TRBV5-5 and TRBJ2-3; 11 nucleotides agree with TRBD1. V shed 4 bases and J 4 bases; nucleotides not matched to a gene: 11. Germline lookup yields CDR1 SGHKS and CDR2 YYEKEE (reference sequence). CDR3 length: 17 residues. CDR3 amino acids: CASSPTPGQGVPDTQYF. For the CDR3, the DNA is TGTGCCAGCAGCCCGACGCCGGGACAGGGGGTACCAGATACGCAGTATTTT.

The genes are TRBV9 and TRBJ2-5, with 7 bases fitting TRBD1. CDR1 and CDR2 from the germline V gene are SGDLS and YYNGEE. The CDR3 is 13 amino acids. Trimming removed 5 bases from V and 5 bases from J; junction bases left unmatched: 6. The CDR3 here is CASRATGVETQYF. The CDR3 bases are TGTGCCAGCAGGGCAACAGGGGTGGAGACCCAGTACTTC.

This clonotype was seen a handful of times. The CDR3 loop is CASSQGDRQNTEAFF. The DNA for the CDR3 is TGTGCCAGCAGCCAAGGGGACAGGCAAAACACTGAAGCTTTCTTT. This chain joins TRBV3-1 and TRBJ1-1; TRBD1 agrees at 8 bases. This CDR3 is built from 15 residues. V gave up 1 base and J gave up 2 bases; unmatched junction bases: 3. Germline V gene lookup returns CDR1 LGHDT and CDR2 YNNKEL (reference sequence).

This clonotype has just a few counts. This sequence joins TRBV6-6 and TRBJ2-7, with 9 bases that match TRBD1. Trimming cost V 6 bases and J 0 bases; bases outside gene matches: 3. CDR3 length equals 14 residues. The V gene's germline CDR1 is MNHNY and CDR2 SVGAGI (reference sequence). The CDR3 loop reads CASRGTGSSYEQYF. The CDR3 DNA is TGTGCCAGCAGAGGGACAGGGAGCTCCTACGAGCAGTACTTC.

The V call is TRBV20-1, the J call TRBJ2-7; 11 bases align to TRBD2. The germline CDR1 and CDR2 sequences are DFQATT and SNEGSKA (reference sequence). The CDR3 runs to 14 residues. Losses at the gene ends were 1 base for V and 2 bases for J; bases not matched to a gene: 1. CDR3 DNA: TGCAGTGCTAGAGCGACTAGCGGGACCTACGAGCAGTACTTC. This gives the protein CSARATSGTYEQYF.